The present T cell receptor (beta chain) was sequenced within a study of a mutant IDH1 vaccine in newly diagnosed glioma. Overall study: Scheduled for weeks 1, 3, 5, 7, 11, 15, 19 and 23, eight vaccinations were given to patients. Vaccination followed radiotherapy alone by 4-6 weeks, or accompanied temozolomide cycles. It was radiotherapy, temozolomide, or both that patients received previously, with most receiving both. Study-wide results and caveats: Whatever changes occurred in top peripheral T cell clonotypes seemed unrelated to pseudoprogression.

The CDR3 is 14 amino acids. Germline loops: CDR1 SGHAT, CDR2 FQNNGV. V was pared by 6 bases and J by 7 bases, with 6 bases of the junction left unmatched. The table came from immunoSEQ multiplex PCR; TCRdb's copy has only in-frame clones and leaves some out. The sample holds 110,000 or so clones, about 90% seen once. Time point denoted: week 11, during vaccination. Topical imiquimod accompanied each vaccine dose, which consisted of 300 ug of mutant IDH1 20-mer peptide. For this clone: Its antigen is not known.

The sequence came from a woman in her forties or fifties with glioma. This rearrangement joins TRBV11-2 to TRBJ2-7; 13 nucleotides line up with TRBD2. The source material was PBMCs, sampled from a glioma patient whose treatment included an IDH1 peptide vaccine. This chain's CDR3 is CASRGTSGIGEQYF. The DNA of the CDR3 is TGTGCCAGCAGGGGGACTAGCGGGATTGGTGAGCAGTACTTC.